The rows below give T cell receptor beta chains drawn from one sample of a study of blood T cell repertoires in COVID-19. The repertoire was sequenced with immunoSEQ multiplex PCR; TCRdb's copy has only in-frame clones and lacks some. The data contain roughly 140,000 clones, more than 80% of them singletons. Sequencing used peripheral blood. The receptors stem from a human donor in a cohort sampled during active COVID-19. The CDR3 runs from the conserved cysteine through the conserved F or W. A D gene is named only where the DNA matches it firmly. Clone sizes are given selectively: once, few, many, or a class where the clone is expanded.

V: TRBV29-1; J: TRBJ2-7; D: TRBD1; size: once; DNA: TGCAGCGTTGAAGAGGACAGGGCTGGGAACGAGCAGTACTTC; CDR3: CSVEEDRAGNEQYF
V: TRBV2; J: TRBJ1-6; D: TRBD1; size: .; DNA: TGTGCCAGCATTGAACGGAGGACAGGGTCACCCCTCCACTTT; CDR3: CASIERRTGSPLHF
V: TRBV18; J: TRBJ2-6; D: .; size: .; DNA: TGTGCCAGCTCACCGGGACACACCAGCTCTGGGGCCAACGTCCTGACTTTC; CDR3: CASSPGHTSSGANVLTF
V: TRBV7-2; J: TRBJ2-7; D: .; size: .; DNA: TGTGCCAGCAGCTTAACAGCGCCCGATGGGGGGTCCGAGCAGTACTTC; CDR3: CASSLTAPDGGSEQYF
V: TRBV7-2; J: TRBJ2-1; D: TRBD2; size: .; DNA: TGTGCCAGCAGCTTAACTGCAGACCACGGGGGGGCCGGTGAGCAGTTCTTC; CDR3: CASSLTADHGGAGEQFF
V: TRBV6-2/TRBV6-3; J: TRBJ1-5; D: .; size: .; DNA: TGTGCCAGCAGTCAACGACTCTTTCAGCCCCAGCATTTT; CDR3: CASSQRLFQPQHF
V: TRBV6-2/TRBV6-3; J: TRBJ2-3; D: TRBD2; size: .; DNA: TGTGCCAGCAGCTCCCCCGTAGCGGGGGGGCAATATACGCAGTATTTT; CDR3: CASSSPVAGGQYTQYF
V: TRBV4-1; J: TRBJ2-5; D: .; size: .; DNA: TGCGCCACAGCCAGGGATGGGGAGACCCAGTACTTC; CDR3: CATARDGETQYF
V: TRBV21-1; J: TRBJ2-7; D: .; size: .; DNA: TGTGCCAGCAGCAGACGGGTATGGCACAGGGGGTTATTCAAGGGCTACGAGCAGTACTTC; CDR3: CASSRRVWHRGLFKGYEQYF
V: TRBV7-6; J: TRBJ2-5; D: TRBD2; size: once; DNA: TGTGCCAGCAGCATAGCGGGGGGGCCCCAAGAGACCCAGTACTTC; CDR3: CASSIAGGPQETQYF
V: TRBV28; J: TRBJ2-7; D: .; size: .; DNA: TGTGCCAGCAGTTTATCTCCCCCTCTCTACGAGCAGTACTTC; CDR3: CASSLSPPLYEQYF
V: TRBV5-4; J: TRBJ2-7; D: .; size: .; DNA: TGTGCCAGCAGCTTGGACGGACAAGGCGAGCAGTACTTC; CDR3: CASSLDGQGEQYF
V: TRBV2; J: TRBJ2-2; D: TRBD2; size: .; DNA: TGTGCCAGCAGTAAAAGGGGCTCCGGGACTAGTACCGGGGAGCTGTTTTTT; CDR3: CASSKRGSGTSTGELFF
V: TRBV28; J: TRBJ2-7; D: .; size: .; DNA: TGTGCCAGCAGCTCGGACAGATCCTACGAGCAGTACTTC; CDR3: CASSSDRSYEQYF
V: TRBV30; J: TRBJ2-5; D: .; size: once; DNA: TGTGCCTGGAGTGTACGGGGGGCGGAGGAGACCCAGTACTTC; CDR3: CAWSVRGAEETQYF
V: TRBV27; J: TRBJ2-3; D: TRBD2; size: .; DNA: TGTGCCAGCGGATCGTGGGGACCTGGGGGGGGGCAGTATTTT; CDR3: CASGSWGPGGGQYF
V: TRBV5-7; J: TRBJ1-1; D: .; size: .; DNA: TGTGCCAGCAGCTTGGCGGGTAGCGGAGCTTTCTTT; CDR3: CASSLAGSGAFF
V: TRBV5-4; J: TRBJ1-2; D: .; size: once; DNA: TGTGCCAGCAGCTCAGGACAGTTAAGGGTCTATGGCTACACCTTC; CDR3: CASSSGQLRVYGYTF
V: TRBV4-2; J: TRBJ2-7; D: TRBD1; size: .; DNA: TGTGCCAGCAGTCGGAGCCTTCGGGACAGGATGTACTTC; CDR3: CASSRSLRDRMYF
V: TRBV3-1/TRBV3-2; J: TRBJ2-1; D: .; size: once; DNA: TGTGCCAGCAGCACGGACAATGAGCAGTTCTTC; CDR3: CASSTDNEQFF
V: TRBV5-1; J: TRBJ1-3; D: .; size: .; DNA: TGCGCCAGCAGCTTGGACAGTGGTGGAAACACCATATATTTT; CDR3: CASSLDSGGNTIYF
V: TRBV9; J: TRBJ2-3; D: TRBD2; size: .; DNA: TGTGCCAGCAGCGTACAGCAGCGGGGGGTAGATACGCAGTATTTT; CDR3: CASSVQQRGVDTQYF
V: TRBV2; J: TRBJ2-2; D: TRBD1; size: .; DNA: TGTGCCAGCGAAAGAGGGACAGGGGGCACCGGGGAGCTGTTTTTT; CDR3: CASERGTGGTGELFF
V: TRBV2; J: TRBJ2-7; D: .; size: .; DNA: TGTGCCAGCAACGAGGATCCGGCGGGCGAGCAGTACTTC; CDR3: CASNEDPAGEQYF